This T cell receptor (beta chain) was recorded in a study of blood T cell repertoires in COVID-19 (dated by TCRdb to about 2020). Looking at the study overall: The collaborator samples originated in the United States, Italy and Spain and spanned the acute and convalescent phases of COVID-19. The repertoires were made available in a free public database intended to serve as a resource for research on the immune response to SARS-CoV-2. The samples were drawn from two sources: the first 160 participants of the ongoing ImmuneRACE study, and approximately 1,300 subjects contributed by 6 global collaborators. Nearly every sample came with metadata listing a de-identified subject ID, COVID-19 status, age in years and sex. HLA class I and class II types, where available, came from metadata supplied by the sample provider rather than from assay-based typing. The prospective study material was composed of cDNA or gDNA derived from T cells, B-cell-depleted T cells, or PBMCs. Deeply sampled blood TCRbeta repertoires from subjects exposed to, actively infected with, or recovered from COVID-19 were included in the dataset. Broader findings and caveats from the paper: The quantity of clinical and demographic metadata differed by source and by participant and was supplied without curation.

Enrolling through a virtual design, the prospective study's participants ranged in age from roughly 18 to 89 years and lived across about two dozen United States geographic areas. Cohort assignment in the prospective study relied on participant-reported clinical history from a screening survey and a study questionnaire. Mobile phlebotomists in the prospective study collected whole blood, serum and a nasopharyngeal or oropharyngeal swab from every participant. Over an approximately two-month period, participants in the prospective study had the option of providing additional blood draws and questionnaires. Prospective study blood samples were shipped either frozen or at room temperature before DNA extraction. TCRbeta CDR3 regions were amplified from genomic DNA using the immunoSEQ Assay, a bias-controlled multiplex PCR. As for the original processing: The number of nucleated cells in each sample was estimated by amplification of reference gene primers within the assay. To quantify the absolute abundance of each unique TCRbeta CDR3 rearrangement, sequence reads were collapsed and filtered. For each sample, productive Simpson clonality was calculated by taking the square root of Simpson's diversity index across productive rearrangements. TCRdb obtained this table from immuneACCESS and retained in-frame rearrangements with V and J assigned. These tables miss some clones; where compared with another copy, unresolved V genes account for less than half of the shortfall, and the remainder is unexplained. V, J and clone size derive from that table, while D and trimming were established from the DNA sequence. This sample gives hundreds of thousands of clones in total; around 90% of them show up just once. 2% to 3% of the sample is held by the ten biggest clonotypes.

Inclusive of the bounding cysteine and phenylalanine, the CDR3 is 14 residues long. Kept here is only the CDR3 DNA, which spans 42 bases and is read in frame from base 1. CDR1 and CDR2 are read off the germline V gene (reference sequence) as LGHDT and YNNKEL. Cut back by 0 bases and 4 bases, the V and J ends lie 10 bases apart. Notes on this clone: Its antigen remains undetermined. Base qualities are not provided; no much larger clone lies one nucleotide away.

The sequence joins TRBV3-1 (or the pseudogene TRBV3-2) to TRBJ2-7; a weak D assignment points to TRBD1 (6 bases agree). This clonotype originated in a woman aged 25 to 39 with acute COVID-19. Specimen: PBMCs or T cells enriched from blood (not recorded which). The CDR3 region: CASSQDGRGYEQYF. The bases read TGTGCCAGCAGCCAAGACGGCAGGGGTTACGAGCAGTACTTC.